Listed below are T cell receptor beta chains from one sample, sequenced in a study of radiation and T cells in renal cell carcinoma. TCRdb's copy holds only in-frame clones and misses some; the assay was immunoSEQ multiplex PCR. The sample records some 140,000 clones, over 75% being singletons. The sequences come from blood, collected from a patient whose treatment included radiotherapy and nephrectomy. The receptors derive from a woman aged 50 to 60 with renal cell carcinoma. CDR3s include the opening cysteine and the closing phenylalanine or tryptophan.

V gene	CDR3 protein
TRBV11-1	CASSSGQGSYNEQFF
TRBV7-9	CASSFQVYSGNTIYF
TRBV5-5	CASSLGFASDTQYF
TRBV5-1	CASSVSSGARTDTQYF
TRBV7-8	CASRSGQGLYGYTF
TRBV5-4	CASSLQGYNEQFF
TRBV5-4	CASSLRKTALNTEAFF
TRBV19	CASSSGTGRSNQPQHF
TRBV7-8	CASSLSPGASNQPQHF
TRBV7-2	CASSPTPGQAYEQYF
TRBV5-1	CASSLASYWGNEQFF
TRBV5-4	CASSSSDGYSYGYTF
TRBV6-6	CASGPGPYGYTF
TRBV6-6	CASSQYRRGNYGYTF
TRBV6-6	CASSLDVPGLDEAFF
TRBV18	CASSPVTRPTYEQYF
TRBV6-5	CASTGGTGMIYEQYF
TRBV27	CASSLRGNTEAFF
TRBV9	CASSGVSGAKNSPLHF
TRBV14	CASSPRQGGGYTF
TRBV7-9	CASSSGQLSTDTQYF
TRBV25-1	CASSVGVGGPGYTF
TRBV5-1	CASSFRQNNEQFF
TRBV6-6	CASSPVEGYNGYTF
TRBV10-2	CASSEYYHAGDEKLFF
TRBV7-9	CASSLVGSFDEQFF